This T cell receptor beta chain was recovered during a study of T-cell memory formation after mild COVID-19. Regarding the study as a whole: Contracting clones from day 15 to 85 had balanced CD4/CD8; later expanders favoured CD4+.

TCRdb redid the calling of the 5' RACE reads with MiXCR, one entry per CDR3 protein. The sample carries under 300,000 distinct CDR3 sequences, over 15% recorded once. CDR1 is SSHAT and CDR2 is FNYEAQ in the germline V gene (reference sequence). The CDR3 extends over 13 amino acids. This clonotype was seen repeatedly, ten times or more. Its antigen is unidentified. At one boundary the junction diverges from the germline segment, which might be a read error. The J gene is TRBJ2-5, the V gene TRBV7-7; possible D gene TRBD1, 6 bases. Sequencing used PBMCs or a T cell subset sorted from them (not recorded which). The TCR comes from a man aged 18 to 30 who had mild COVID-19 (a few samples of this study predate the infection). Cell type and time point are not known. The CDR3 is CASSLGARETQYF. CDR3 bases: TGTGCTAGCAGCCTGGGGGCGCGAGAGACCCAGTACTTC.